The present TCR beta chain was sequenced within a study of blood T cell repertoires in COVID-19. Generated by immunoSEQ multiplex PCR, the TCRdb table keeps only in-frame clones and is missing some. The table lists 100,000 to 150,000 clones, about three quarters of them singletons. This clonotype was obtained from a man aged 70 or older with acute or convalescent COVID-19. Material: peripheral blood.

The CDR3 bases are TGTGCCAGCAGCTCAAAGACGGACAGTTATCTCACAGATACGCAGTATTTT. Its protein is CASSSKTDSYLTDTQYF. J is TRBJ2-3 and V is TRBV7-6; D might be TRBD1 (6 bases). The CDR3 extends over 17 amino acids. CDR1 and CDR2 (germline): SGHVS, FNYEAQ. Trimming pared 4 bases from V and 2 bases from J, leaving 19 bases between.